The sequence of this T cell receptor (beta chain) was determined in a study of blood T cell repertoires in COVID-19. About the research overall: Samples of COVID-19 (acute and convalescent) were obtained from the United States, Italy and Spain. T cells, B-cell-depleted T cells, or PBMCs provided the cDNA or gDNA that served as material.

In the source study's methods: Using reference gene primer amplification, nucleated cell counts were estimated. The table came from immunoSEQ multiplex PCR; TCRdb's copy has only in-frame clones and leaves some out. Clone size and V and J calls were adopted from that table, with D and trimming inferred from the DNA. The data show 95,000 to 100,000 clones, with about 90% seen just once and 15% to 20% held by the top ten. The J segment lost 4 bases and the V segment lost 3 bases, leaving 2 bases of the junction unmatched. This CDR3 comprises 15 residues. The germline CDR1 and CDR2 sequences are LGHDT and YNNKEL (reference sequence).

The clonotype originates from a man over 45 with acute or convalescent COVID-19. The sample taken for sequencing was peripheral blood. The chain carries TRBV3-1 (or the pseudogene TRBV3-2) and TRBJ2-1; TRBD2 matches at 11 bases. The CDR3 protein is CASSQTSGAYNEQFF. The CDR3 DNA follows: TGTGCCAGCAGCCAGACTAGCGGGGCTTACAATGAGCAGTTCTTC.